The entry below describes one TCR beta chain. The data originate from a study of blood T cells in healthy people across ages. Study-level information: About one barcoded beta molecule per two T cells came from capture by template switching.

Combining a sample-barcoded 5' primer with a J-beta primer mix, a second PCR ran for 7 to 11 cycles. Per-sample output comprised a minimum of 2.5 million paired-end reads containing CDR3. From the 5' RACE reads, TCRdb called clonotypes with MiXCR, one entry per CDR3 protein. The table includes 700,000 to 950,000 distinct CDR3 sequences, 58% detected once. Peripheral blood, about 10 milliliters per donor, was collected. The sequencing sample was made of blood. This receptor was taken from a man younger than 40 in good health.

The DNA of the CDR3 is TGTGCCTGGAGTGGGAGCGGGGTAAATGAGCAGTTCTTC. This translates into CAWSGSGVNEQFF. V usage is TRBV30 and J usage is TRBJ2-1; the match to TRBD2 covers 7 bases. V was pared by 1 base and J by 7 bases, with 4 bases of the junction left unmatched. Germline V gene data show CDR1 as GTSNPN and CDR2 as SVGIG (reference sequence). The CDR3 is made up of 13 amino acids.